A single sample gave rise to the 4 T cell receptor beta chains below, sequenced in a study of a mutant IDH1 vaccine in newly diagnosed glioma. For these TCRs, the target antigens are not known. Using immunoSEQ multiplex PCR, the repertoire was profiled, and TCRdb retains in-frame clones only, with some absent. Counted here are 60,000 to 65,000 clones, less than 90% occurring once; the ten biggest clones make up about 4%. Noted time point: week 47, end of study. The content of each vaccine dose was 300 ug of mutant IDH1 20-mer peptide, and topical imiquimod accompanied it. The material was PBMCs, obtained from a glioma patient whose treatment included an IDH1 peptide vaccine. These receptors were collected from a man aged 25-45 years with glioma.

This clone has more than one count but fewer than ten. The chain joins TRBV13 to TRBJ1-2; 7 positions match TRBD1. This CDR3 spans 13 amino acids. V trimming: 5 bases; J trimming: 2 bases; junction bases outside the gene matches: 2. The germline V gene has CDR1 PRHDT and CDR2 FYEKMQ (reference sequence). In DNA form, the CDR3 reads TGTGCCAGCAGCCACAGGGGCAACTATGGCTACACCTTC. Its translation: CASSHRGNYGYTF.

The J gene is TRBJ2-3, the V gene TRBV18, with 8 nucleotides matching TRBD2. The germline V gene has CDR1 KGHSH and CDR2 LQKENI. The CDR3 extends over 17 amino acids. Germline trimming cut 0 bases from V and 1 base from J; bases unmatched to any gene: 6. Written as DNA, the CDR3 is TGTGCCAGCTCACCACCGGGGAGAGCGGGGGGCACAGATACGCAGTATTTT. This encodes CASSPPGRAGGTDTQYF.

The CDR3 sequence: CASSNKQGQGAYQETQYF. The CDR3 coding sequence is TGTGCCAGTAGTAACAAACAAGGACAGGGGGCTTACCAAGAGACCCAGTACTTC. The chain carries TRBV19 and TRBJ2-5, with 11 nucleotides matching TRBD1. V shed 4 bases, J shed 0 bases, and the junction held 10 bases outside the gene matches. Germline CDR1 and CDR2: LNHDA and SQIVND (reference sequence). The CDR3 has 18 residues.

The genes are TRBV14 and TRBJ1-1; D is uncertain. Trimming removed 4 bases at V and 0 bases at J, with 6 bases between. Germline V gene lookup returns CDR1 SGHDN and CDR2 FVKESK. The CDR3 covers 13 residues. CDR3 DNA sequence: TGTGCCAGCAGCCTTACCCTGAACACTGAAGCTTTCTTT. It encodes CASSLTLNTEAFF.